This is a list of T cell receptor beta chains from one sample in a study of T-cell reconstitution after alpha-beta-depleted transplantation in children. Using its own MiXCR run on the PCR reads, TCRdb lists one record per CDR3 protein. The data contain roughly 790,000 distinct CDR3 sequences, 15% to 20% of them seen just once; the ten biggest clones take up about 5%. Specimen: PBMCs, mostly from graft donor cells, collected 360 days after TCRalphabeta/CD19-depleted stem cell transplant. These receptors all come from a male patient aged 10 to 17 who had a stem cell transplant for acute lymphoblastic leukemia, so the T cells may come from the graft donor. Each CDR3 is given with its conserved first and last residue. The D gene is left open where the match is weak. Clone sizes are given selectively: once, few, many, or a class where the clone is expanded.

cdr3_length | clone_size | j_call | d_call | v_call | cdr3_nt | cdr3_aa
12 | few | TRBJ2-7 | NA | TRBV20-1 | TGCAGTGGGGGGTCTACCCCCCGCGAGCAGTACTTC | CSGGSTPREQYF
19 | few | TRBJ2-3 | TRBD2 | TRBV6-4 | TGTGCCAGCAGTGACCCTCTAGCGGGAGGGGCCACAGGCACAGATACGCAGTATTTT | CASSDPLAGGATGTDTQYF
18 | few | TRBJ2-3 | TRBD2 | TRBV29-1 | TGCAGCGTTGTGTTGACAGACCTCCGACTAGCGGGAGAAGATACGCAGTATTTT | CSVVLTDLRLAGEDTQYF
15 | NA | TRBJ1-2 | NA | TRBV29-1 | TGCAGCGTTGAAGATCTCACAGAAGCTAACTATGGCTACACCTTC | CSVEDLTEANYGYTF
15 | NA | TRBJ2-5 | TRBD2 | TRBV28 | TGTGCCAGCAGTCGGCCCGGACTAGCTCAAGAGACCCAGTACTTC | CASSRPGLAQETQYF
17 | few | TRBJ2-2 | NA | TRBV7-3 | TGTGCCAGCAGCTTAATTGCGGGACACGCGAACACCGGGGAGCTGTTTTTT | CASSLIAGHANTGELFF
15 | NA | TRBJ2-5 | NA | TRBV7-9 | TGTGCCAGCAGCTTGGGACTCAGGGGTCAAGAGACCCAGTACTTC | CASSLGLRGQETQYF
14 | NA | TRBJ1-2 | NA | TRBV5-1 | TGCGCCAGCAGCCCGTTGATGGCTAACTATGGCTACACCTTC | CASSPLMANYGYTF
12 | NA | TRBJ2-7 | NA | TRBV7-9 | TGTGCCAGCTTTCGAGGGGCAGGCGAGCAGTACTTC | CASFRGAGEQYF
18 | few | TRBJ2-1 | TRBD2 | TRBV18 | TGTGCCAGCTCACCCGGACTAGCGGGAGATAGCCGGGACAATGAGCAGTTCTTC | CASSPGLAGDSRDNEQFF
17 | NA | TRBJ2-7 | TRBD2 | TRBV4-1 | TGCGCCAGCAGCCGGACAGGGGGACTAGCGGGAGGGGACGAGCAGTACTTC | CASSRTGGLAGGDEQYF
15 | NA | TRBJ1-1 | NA | TRBV7-2 | TGTGCCAGCCCAACCACACCCTATCGGAACACTGAAGCTTTCTTT | CASPTTPYRNTEAFF
9 | few | TRBJ2-7 | NA | TRBV25-1 | TGTGCCAGAGACAGCCTGCAGTACTTC | CARDSLQYF
16 | once | TRBJ2-4 | NA | TRBV5-6 | TGTGCCAGCAGCGCAAGTCCCTCCGCTCCCAAAAACATTCAGTACTTC | CASSASPSAPKNIQYF
15 | once | TRBJ2-7 | TRBD2 | TRBV20-1 | TGCTGTGCGTTCCCCGGGACTAGCGGGAGTTACGAGCAGTACTTC | CCAFPGTSGSYEQYF
16 | NA | TRBJ2-2 | NA | TRBV20-1 | TGCAGTGCCACGGGGATGATAGCGGTTAACACCGGGGAGCTGTTTTTT | CSATGMIAVNTGELFF
14 | many | TRBJ2-1 | TRBD1 | TRBV5-5 | TGTGCCAGCAGCGGCGGACAGGGGGCAAATGAGCAGTTCTTC | CASSGGQGANEQFF
14 | few | TRBJ2-3 | NA | TRBV15 | TGTGCCACCAGCAGAGGTGGCAACGAAGATACGCAGTATTTT | CATSRGGNEDTQYF
15 | NA | TRBJ2-1 | TRBD2 | TRBV7-3 | TGTGCCAGCAGCTCGGGACTAGCGAGATACAATGAGCAGTTCTTC | CASSSGLARYNEQFF
18 | NA | TRBJ2-1 | NA | TRBV4-1 | TGCGCCAGCAGCCAAAAACACACAGGGACAAGCATGTACAATGAGCAGTTCTTC | CASSQKHTGTSMYNEQFF
12 | few | TRBJ2-7 | NA | TRBV4-2 | TGTGCCAGCAGCCAGTCCCCTAACGAGCAGTACTTC | CASSQSPNEQYF
20 | NA | TRBJ2-3 | TRBD2 | TRBV10-3 | TGTGCCATCAGTGAGTCGAAGAATAGCGGGAGGGCGTACAGCACAGATACGCAGTATTTT | CAISESKNSGRAYSTDTQYF